This T cell receptor beta chain was found in a study of OX40 agonist ivuxolimab in advanced cancers. About the research overall: Partial responses were achieved by three patients: one hepatocellular carcinoma, two cutaneous melanoma. The study's findings and limits: What antigens the expanded peripheral T cells recognized was never established. Clonal expansion from baseline to week 6 occurred in both CD4+ and CD8+ T cells. Mean expanded clone counts were higher in CD8+ than CD4+ T cells.

Assay used: immunoSEQ multiplex PCR; TCRdb lists only in-frame clones, some missing. The data contain about 80,000 clones, approximately 91% of them singletons. V was pared by 1 base and J by 0 bases, with 7 bases between. The CDR3 loop spans 14 amino acids. CDR1 and CDR2 from the germline V gene are SGHAT and FQNNGV. This clone came up once. The target antigen is unknown. The material was CD4+ or CD8+ T cells sorted from blood, obtained in a trial of the OX40 agonist ivuxolimab. The receptor was isolated from an adult with an advanced solid tumor such as melanoma, head and neck, liver or kidney cancer. The genes are TRBV11-2 and TRBJ2-7; D is undetermined. The DNA for the CDR3 is TGTGCCAGCAGCTTAGGGCCGACCTCCTACGAGCAGTACTTC. Protein sequence: CASSLGPTSYEQYF.